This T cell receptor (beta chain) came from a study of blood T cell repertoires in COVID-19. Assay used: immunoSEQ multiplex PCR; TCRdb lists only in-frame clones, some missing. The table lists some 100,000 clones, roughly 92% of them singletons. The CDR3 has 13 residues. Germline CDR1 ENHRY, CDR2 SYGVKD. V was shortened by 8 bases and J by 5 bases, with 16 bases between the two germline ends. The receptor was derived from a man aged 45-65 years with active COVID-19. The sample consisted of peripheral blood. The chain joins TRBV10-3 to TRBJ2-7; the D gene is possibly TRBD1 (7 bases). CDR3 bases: TGTGCCATCTCGACAGGGACTGACGACGAGCAGTACTTC. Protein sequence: CAISTGTDDEQYF.